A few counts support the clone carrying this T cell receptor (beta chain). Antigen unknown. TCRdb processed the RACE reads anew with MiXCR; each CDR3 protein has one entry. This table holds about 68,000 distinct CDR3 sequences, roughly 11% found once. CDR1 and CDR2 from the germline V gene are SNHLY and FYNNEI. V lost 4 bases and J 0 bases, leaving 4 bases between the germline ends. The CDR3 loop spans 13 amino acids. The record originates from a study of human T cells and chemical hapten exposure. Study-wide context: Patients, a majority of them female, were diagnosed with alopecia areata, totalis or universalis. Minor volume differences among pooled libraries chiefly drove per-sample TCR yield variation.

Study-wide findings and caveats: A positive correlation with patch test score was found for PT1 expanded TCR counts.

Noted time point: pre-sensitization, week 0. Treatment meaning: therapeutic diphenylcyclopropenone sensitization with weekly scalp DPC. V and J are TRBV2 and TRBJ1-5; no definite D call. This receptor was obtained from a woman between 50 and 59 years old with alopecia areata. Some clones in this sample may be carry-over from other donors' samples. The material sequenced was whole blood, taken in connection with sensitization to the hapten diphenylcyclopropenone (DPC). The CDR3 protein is CASSVDSNQPQHF. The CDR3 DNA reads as TGTGCCAGCAGTGTAGATAGCAATCAGCCCCAGCATTTT.